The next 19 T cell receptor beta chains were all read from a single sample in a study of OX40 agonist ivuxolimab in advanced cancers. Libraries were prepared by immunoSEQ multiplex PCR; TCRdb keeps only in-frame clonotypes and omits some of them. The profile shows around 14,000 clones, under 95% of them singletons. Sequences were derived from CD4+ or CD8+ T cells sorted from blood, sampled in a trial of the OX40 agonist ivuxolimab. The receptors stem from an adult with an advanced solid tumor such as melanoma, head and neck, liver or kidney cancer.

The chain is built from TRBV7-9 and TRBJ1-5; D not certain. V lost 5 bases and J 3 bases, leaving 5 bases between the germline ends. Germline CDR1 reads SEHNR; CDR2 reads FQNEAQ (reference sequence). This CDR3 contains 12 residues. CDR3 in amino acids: CASSAFNQPQHF. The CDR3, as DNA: TGTGCCAGCAGCGCCTTCAATCAGCCCCAGCATTTT.

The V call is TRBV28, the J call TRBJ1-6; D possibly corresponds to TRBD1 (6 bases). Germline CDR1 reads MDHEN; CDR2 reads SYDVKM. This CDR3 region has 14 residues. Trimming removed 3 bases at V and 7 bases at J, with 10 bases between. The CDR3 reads CASSFMGTNSPLHF. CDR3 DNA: TGTGCCAGCAGTTTTATGGGGACAAATTCACCCCTCCACTTT.

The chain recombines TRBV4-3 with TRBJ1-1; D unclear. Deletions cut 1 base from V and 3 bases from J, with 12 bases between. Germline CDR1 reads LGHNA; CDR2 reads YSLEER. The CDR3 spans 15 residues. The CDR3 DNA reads TGCGCCAGCAGCCAAGGGGTGTTTAGTTACACTGAAGCTTTCTTT. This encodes CASSQGVFSYTEAFF.

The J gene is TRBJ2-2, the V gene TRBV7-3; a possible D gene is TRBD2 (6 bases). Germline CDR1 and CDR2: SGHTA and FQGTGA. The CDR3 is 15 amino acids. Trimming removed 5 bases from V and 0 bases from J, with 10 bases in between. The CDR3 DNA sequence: TGTGCCAGCAGCCGCGGGACTTCGAACACCGGGGAGCTGTTTTTT. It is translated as CASSRGTSNTGELFF.

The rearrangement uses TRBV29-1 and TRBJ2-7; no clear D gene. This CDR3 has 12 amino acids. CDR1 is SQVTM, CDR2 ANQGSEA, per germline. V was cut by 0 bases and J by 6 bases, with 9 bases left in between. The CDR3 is CSVEELGFEQYF. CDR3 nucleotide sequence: TGCAGCGTTGAAGAGTTGGGGTTCGAGCAGTACTTC.

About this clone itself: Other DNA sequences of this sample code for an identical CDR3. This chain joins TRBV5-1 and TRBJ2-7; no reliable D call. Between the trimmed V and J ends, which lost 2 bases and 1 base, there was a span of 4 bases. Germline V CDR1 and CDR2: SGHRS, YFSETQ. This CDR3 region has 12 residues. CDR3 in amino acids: CASSFGSYEQYF. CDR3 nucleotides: TGCGCCAGCAGCTTTGGGTCCTACGAGCAGTACTTC. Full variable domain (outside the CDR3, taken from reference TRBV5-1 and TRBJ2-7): KAGVTQTPRYLIKTRGQQVTLSCSPISGHRSVSWYQQTPGQGLQFLFEYFSETQRNKGNFPGRFSGRQFSNSRSEMNVSTLELGDSALYLCASSFGSYEQYFGPGTRLTVT.

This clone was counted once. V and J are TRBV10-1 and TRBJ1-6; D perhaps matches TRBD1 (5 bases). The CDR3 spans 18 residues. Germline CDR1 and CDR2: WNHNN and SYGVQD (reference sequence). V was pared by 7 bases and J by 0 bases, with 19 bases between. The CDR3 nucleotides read TGCGCCAGCAACCCTTTGGGACCGCTACTCTCCTATAATTCACCCCTCCACTTT. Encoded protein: CASNPLGPLLSYNSPLHF.

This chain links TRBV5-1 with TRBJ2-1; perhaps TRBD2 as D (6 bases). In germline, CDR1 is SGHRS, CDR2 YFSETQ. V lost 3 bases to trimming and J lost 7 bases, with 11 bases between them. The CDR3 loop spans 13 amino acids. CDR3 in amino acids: CASSSLGGNEQFF. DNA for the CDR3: TGCGCCAGCAGCTCTCTGGGGGGAAATGAGCAGTTCTTC.

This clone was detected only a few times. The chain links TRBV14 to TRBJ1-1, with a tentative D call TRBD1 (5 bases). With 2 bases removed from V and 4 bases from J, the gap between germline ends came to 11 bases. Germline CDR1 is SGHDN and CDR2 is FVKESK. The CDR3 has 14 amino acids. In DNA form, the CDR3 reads TGTGCCAGCAGCCAACATAGCGGGGCCACTGAAGCTTTCTTT. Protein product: CASSQHSGATEAFF.

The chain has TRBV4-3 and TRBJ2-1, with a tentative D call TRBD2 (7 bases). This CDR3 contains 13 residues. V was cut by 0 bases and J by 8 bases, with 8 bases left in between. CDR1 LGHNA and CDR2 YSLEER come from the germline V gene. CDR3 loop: CASSQEGGDEQFF. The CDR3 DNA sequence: TGCGCCAGCAGCCAAGAAGGGGGGGATGAGCAGTTCTTC.

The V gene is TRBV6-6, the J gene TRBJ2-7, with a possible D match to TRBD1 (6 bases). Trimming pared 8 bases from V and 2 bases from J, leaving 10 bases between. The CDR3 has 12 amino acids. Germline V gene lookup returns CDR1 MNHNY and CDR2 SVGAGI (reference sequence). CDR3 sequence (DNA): TGTGCCAGCGGGGGCTCCCCCTACGAGCAGTACTTC. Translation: CASGGSPYEQYF.

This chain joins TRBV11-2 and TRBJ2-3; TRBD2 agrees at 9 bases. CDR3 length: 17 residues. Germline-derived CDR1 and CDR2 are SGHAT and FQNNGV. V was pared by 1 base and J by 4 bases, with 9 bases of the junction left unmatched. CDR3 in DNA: TGTGCCAGCAGCTTAGGATTCGCTAGCGGGATCCCAGATACGCAGTATTTT. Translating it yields CASSLGFASGIPDTQYF.

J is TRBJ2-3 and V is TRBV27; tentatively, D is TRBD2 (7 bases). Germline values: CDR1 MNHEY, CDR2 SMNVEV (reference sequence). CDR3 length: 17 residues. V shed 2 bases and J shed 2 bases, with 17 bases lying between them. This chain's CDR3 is CASSLGLRGPDTDTQYF. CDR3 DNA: TGTGCCAGCAGTTTAGGACTGCGGGGGCCTGACACAGATACGCAGTATTTT.

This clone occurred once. Written as DNA, the CDR3 is TGTGCCAGCAGTTCATTGACTCACGTAACCTACGAGCAGTACTTC. It specifies CASSSLTHVTYEQYF. J is TRBJ2-7 and V is TRBV28; no definite D call. CDR3 size: 15 residues. Trimming removed 4 bases at V and 2 bases at J, with 15 bases between. Germline V gene data show CDR1 as MDHEN and CDR2 as SYDVKM. The full variable domain, rest sourced from reference TRBV28 and TRBJ2-7, is DVKVTQSSRYLVKRTGEKVFLECVQDMDHENMFWYRQDPGLGLRLIYFSYDVKMKEKGDIPEGYSVSREKKERFSLILESASTNQTSMYLCASSSLTHVTYEQYFGPGTRLTVT.

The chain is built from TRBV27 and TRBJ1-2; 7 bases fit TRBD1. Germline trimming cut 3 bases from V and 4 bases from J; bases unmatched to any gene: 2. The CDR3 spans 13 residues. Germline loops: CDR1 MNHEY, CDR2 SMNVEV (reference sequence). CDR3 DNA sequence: TGTGCCAGCAGTTTGACAGGGAGCTATGGCTACACCTTC. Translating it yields CASSLTGSYGYTF.

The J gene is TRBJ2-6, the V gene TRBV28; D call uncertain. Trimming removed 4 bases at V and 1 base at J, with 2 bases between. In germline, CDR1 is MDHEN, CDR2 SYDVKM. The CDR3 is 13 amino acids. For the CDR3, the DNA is TGTGCCAGCAGTTCATCTGGGGCCAACGTCCTGACTTTC. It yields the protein CASSSSGANVLTF.

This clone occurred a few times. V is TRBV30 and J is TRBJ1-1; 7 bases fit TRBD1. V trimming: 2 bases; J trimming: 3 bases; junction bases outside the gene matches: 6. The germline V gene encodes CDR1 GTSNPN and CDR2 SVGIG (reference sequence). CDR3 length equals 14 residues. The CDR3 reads CAWSTGVWDTEAFF. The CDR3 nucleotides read TGTGCCTGGAGTACAGGGGTGTGGGACACTGAAGCTTTCTTT.

The CDR3 bases are TGTGCCAGTAGTATCGGACAGGGAAGCAATCAGCCCCAGCATTTT. Protein sequence: CASSIGQGSNQPQHF. This sequence joins TRBV19 and TRBJ1-5; 8 nucleotides align to TRBD1. Germline CDR1 LNHDA, CDR2 SQIVND (reference sequence). J lost 1 base, V lost 3 bases, and 2 bases had no gene match. The CDR3 runs to 15 residues. Based on the CDR3 plus reference TRBV19 and TRBJ1-5, the full variable domain is DGGITQSPKYLFRKEGQNVTLSCEQNLNHDAMYWYRQDPGQGLRLIYYSQIVNDFQKGDIAEGYSVSREKKESFPLTVTSAQKNPTAFYLCASSIGQGSNQPQHFGDGTRLSIL.

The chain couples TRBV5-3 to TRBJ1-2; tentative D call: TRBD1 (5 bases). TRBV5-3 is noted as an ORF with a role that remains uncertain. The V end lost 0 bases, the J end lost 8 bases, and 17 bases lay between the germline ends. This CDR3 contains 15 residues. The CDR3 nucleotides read TGTGCCAGAAGCTTGGGGCCTTGCAGGGTACGGGGCTACACCTTC. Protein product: CARSLGPCRVRGYTF.